What follows are 26 T cell receptor beta chains derived from one specimen sequenced in a study of shared clonotypes between healthy human individuals. Naive CD8 cells were CD45RO-negative, positively selected for CCR7, excluding terminally differentiated effector memory CD45RA+ cells. Some clones are missing from TCRdb's copy, which holds only in-frame ones; the method was immunoSEQ multiplex PCR. The sample yields fewer than 850,000 clones, 90% to 97% seen once. The sample consisted of naive CD8+ T cells sorted from blood. Receptors originate from a man between 25 and 39 years old in good health.

The rearrangement uses TRBV11-2 and TRBJ2-7; 7 nucleotides agree with TRBD1. With V trimmed by 3 bases and J by 1 base, 12 bases remained unmatched. CDR1 is SGHAT and CDR2 is FQNNGV in the germline V gene. The CDR3 is 17 residues long. The DNA for the CDR3 is TGTGCCAGCAGCTTGGATGCCTTCGACAGGGATTCCTACGAGCAGTACTTC. Translating it yields CASSLDAFDRDSYEQYF.

The CDR3 loop reads CASSSPTDRGRTYEQYF. DNA of the CDR3: TGTGCCAGCAGTTCCCCCACGGACAGGGGTAGGACCTACGAGCAGTACTTC. V and J are TRBV28 and TRBJ2-7, with 9 positions matching TRBD1. From germline, CDR1 is MDHEN and CDR2 SYDVKM. The CDR3 contains 17 residues. The junction had 12 bases not matched to a gene; V was cut back by 4 bases and J by 2 bases.

This chain joins TRBV7-9 and TRBJ2-1; TRBD2 aligns across 8 bases. CDR3 length: 15 residues. Germline V lookup: CDR1 SEHNR, CDR2 FQNEAQ (reference sequence). The J segment lost 5 bases and the V segment lost 5 bases, leaving 8 bases of the junction unmatched. The CDR3 protein is CASSPREGLDNEQFF. DNA for the CDR3: TGTGCCAGCAGCCCACGGGAGGGCCTCGACAATGAGCAGTTCTTC.

This clone was seen once. This chain joins TRBV9 and TRBJ2-3, with 7 bases fitting TRBD2. Germline values: CDR1 SGDLS, CDR2 YYNGEE. V lost 4 bases and J lost 5; bases outside the gene matches: 13. The CDR3 loop spans 16 amino acids. The CDR3 here is CASSPEGEGGRDTQYF. The CDR3 DNA follows: TGTGCCAGCAGCCCCGAAGGGGAGGGCGGTCGAGATACGCAGTATTTT.

The V and J genes are TRBV5-1 and TRBJ1-2, with a tentative D call TRBD1 (6 bases). Per germline, CDR1 SGHRS and CDR2 YFSETQ. Trimming shortened V by 2 bases and J by 6 bases, and 17 bases separated the two germline ends. This CDR3 contains 15 residues. This chain's CDR3 is CASSFEHRVGDGYTF. For the CDR3, the DNA is TGCGCCAGCAGCTTCGAACACAGGGTTGGTGATGGCTACACCTTC.

The rearrangement joins TRBV19 to TRBJ2-7; 8 nucleotides match TRBD1. This CDR3 comprises 13 residues. Germline trimming cut 10 bases from V and 3 bases from J; bases unmatched to any gene: 8. The germline V gene encodes CDR1 LNHDA and CDR2 SQIVND (reference sequence). The DNA for the CDR3 is TGTGCCACCGGGGGACAGGTCCTCTACGAGCAGTACTTC. Translating it yields CATGGQVLYEQYF.

V gene TRBV6-6 combines with J gene TRBJ1-5; 8 nucleotides line up with TRBD1. This CDR3 is built from 16 residues. With 6 bases clipped from V and 7 bases from J, the junction kept 14 bases outside the gene matches. Looked up from germline, CDR1 is MNHNY and CDR2 is SVGAGI (reference sequence). The DNA of the CDR3 is TGTGCCAGCAGCCCCCGCGGACAGGGAATTGAACAGCCCCAGCATTTT. Translating it yields CASSPRGQGIEQPQHF.

This sequence joins TRBV5-5 and TRBJ2-5, with D hard to call. Germline CDR1 is SGHKS and CDR2 is YYEKEE (reference sequence). V lost 0 bases and J lost 0, with 9 bases in between. The CDR3 consists of 15 residues. The CDR3 loop is CASSLGLSYQETQYF. The CDR3 nucleotides read TGTGCCAGCAGCTTGGGCCTTTCGTACCAAGAGACCCAGTACTTC.

The CDR3 loop is CASSQDWPGGPDEQFF. Written as DNA, the CDR3 is TGCGCCAGCAGCCAAGATTGGCCGGGAGGGCCTGATGAGCAGTTCTTC. The chain employs TRBV4-1 and TRBJ2-1; 8 positions agree with TRBD2. This CDR3 has 16 residues. Germline V lookup: CDR1 MGHRA, CDR2 YSYEKL. J gave up 8 bases and V 0 bases, and 9 bases lay outside the gene matches.

The chain couples TRBV9 to TRBJ2-1; D gene ambiguous. The CDR3 covers 13 residues. Germline V gene lookup returns CDR1 SGDLS and CDR2 YYNGEE. With 0 bases removed from V and 5 bases from J, the gap between germline ends came to 6 bases. The CDR3 loop reads CASSVVPNNEQFF. The CDR3 DNA is TGTGCCAGCAGCGTAGTCCCGAACAATGAGCAGTTCTTC.

The genes are TRBV4-2 and TRBJ2-3, with 7 bases aligning to TRBD1. The CDR3 is 15 residues long. Germline loops: CDR1 LGHNA, CDR2 YNFKEQ. J was trimmed by 5 bases and V by 4 bases; bases with no gene match: 9. The CDR3 is CASSPPGQAVDTQYF. The CDR3, as DNA: TGTGCCAGCAGCCCCCCAGGACAGGCGGTAGATACGCAGTATTTT.

The V call is TRBV28, the J call TRBJ1-4; D is uncertain. Deletions cut 6 bases from V and 12 bases from J, with 14 bases between. The germline gives CDR1 MDHEN, CDR2 SYDVKM. There are 12 residues in the CDR3. The CDR3 loop is CASRTVPAELFF. The CDR3 nucleotides are TGTGCCAGCAGGACGGTCCCCGCGGAACTGTTTTTT.

Details on this clone: The sample has other DNA sequences that encode this CDR3 too. The chain links TRBV5-1 to TRBJ2-7, with D maybe TRBD1 (5 bases). CDR3 length: 13 amino acids. V shed 1 base and J shed 2 bases, with 7 bases lying between them. Germline loops: CDR1 SGHRS, CDR2 YFSETQ. This CDR3 reads CASSLQGTYEQYF. The CDR3 DNA reads TGCGCCAGCAGCTTGCAGGGAACCTACGAGCAGTACTTC.

This rearrangement joins TRBV27 to TRBJ2-7, with D possibly being TRBD1 (5 bases). CDR1 MNHEY and CDR2 SMNVEV come from the germline V gene (reference sequence). The CDR3 has 14 residues. V lost 6 bases to trimming and J lost 3 bases, with 15 bases between them. For the CDR3, the DNA is TGTGCCAGCAGCCCCCAGGGTCTTCGCTACGAGCAGTACTTC. The encoded protein is CASSPQGLRYEQYF.

The chain combines TRBV6-1 with TRBJ2-2, with D uncertain. The CDR3 consists of 12 residues. Looked up from germline, CDR1 is MNHNS and CDR2 is SASEGT. V gave up 1 base and J gave up 9 bases, with 6 bases separating them. CDR3 bases: TGTGCCAGCAGTGAAGGGGGTAGGGAGCTGTTTTTT. Encoded protein: CASSEGGRELFF.

The genes are TRBV10-1 and TRBJ1-5; no clear D gene. Trimming took off 10 bases at V and 1 base at J, with 17 bases between the two ends. CDR3 length: 15 residues. The germline gives CDR1 WNHNN, CDR2 SYGVQD (reference sequence). The CDR3: CATQRGAFSNQPQHF. CDR3 DNA sequence: TGCGCCACCCAACGAGGTGCGTTCAGCAATCAGCCCCAGCATTTT.

V is TRBV27 and J is TRBJ1-1; D is perhaps TRBD1 (5 bases). The germline gives CDR1 MNHEY, CDR2 SMNVEV (reference sequence). V gave up 2 bases and J gave up 4 bases, with 14 bases separating them. The CDR3 totals 15 residues. CDR3 nucleotide sequence: TGTGCCAGCAGTTTAGTTCCCAGGGAGGGCACTGAAGCTTTCTTT. This codes for CASSLVPREGTEAFF.

The V and J genes are TRBV25-1 and TRBJ1-3, with 7 positions matching TRBD1. V was pared by 5 bases and J by 0 bases, with 7 bases of the junction left unmatched. The germline gives CDR1 MGHDK, CDR2 SYGVNS. The CDR3 sequence is 16 residues long. DNA for the CDR3: TGTGCCAGCAGTAGGGGACAGTTCAGCTCTGGAAACACCATATATTTT. Protein sequence: CASSRGQFSSGNTIYF.

The DNA of the CDR3 is TGTGCCAGTAGCACACTAGGTACAGATACGCAGTATTTT. It encodes CASSTLGTDTQYF. This chain connects TRBV19 to TRBJ2-3; D perhaps matches TRBD2 (5 bases). Germline CDR1 and CDR2: LNHDA and SQIVND (reference sequence). The V and J ends lost 6 bases and 3 bases respectively, with 10 bases between them. This CDR3 is 13 amino acids long.

The chain couples TRBV10-2 to TRBJ1-2; D is unresolved. V was pared by 3 bases and J by 8 bases, with 16 bases between. The germline gives CDR1 WSHSY, CDR2 SAAADI. The CDR3 sequence is 14 residues long. CDR3 amino acids: CASSEGFATKGYTF. CDR3 bases: TGCGCCAGCAGTGAAGGCTTTGCGACCAAGGGCTACACCTTC.

The sample holds one count of this clone. The chain recombines TRBV2 with TRBJ2-1; tentatively, D is TRBD1 (6 bases). Per germline, CDR1 SNHLY and CDR2 FYNNEI. Between the trimmed V and J ends, which lost 3 bases and 8 bases, there was a span of 8 bases. This CDR3 comprises 12 residues. In nucleotides, the CDR3 is TGTGCCAGCAGTGACAGGGGTTATGAGCAGTTCTTC. Translation gives CASSDRGYEQFF.

The chain joins TRBV18 to TRBJ2-7; the match to TRBD2 covers 7 bases. This CDR3 has 14 residues. Germline loops: CDR1 KGHSH, CDR2 LQKENI. The V and J ends lost 3 bases and 1 base, in that order; junction bases with no gene match: 3. The CDR3 spells CASSPAGGSYEQYF. The CDR3 region has the DNA TGTGCCAGCTCACCGGCCGGGGGGTCCTACGAGCAGTACTTC.

The chain has TRBV5-8 and TRBJ2-7; a possible D gene is TRBD2 (7 bases). V dropped 5 bases and J dropped 3 bases, with 15 bases sitting between them. CDR3 length: 14 amino acids. From germline, CDR1 is SGHTS and CDR2 YDEGEE. In DNA, the CDR3 is TGTGCCAGCAGGGGGGGGGCTGGCGACTACGAGCAGTACTTC. This translates into CASRGGAGDYEQYF.

J is TRBJ1-3 and V is TRBV4-3; D possibly corresponds to TRBD1 (6 bases). This CDR3 region has 16 residues. The germline V and J ends were trimmed by 1 base and 0 bases, with 10 bases remaining between them. The germline V gene encodes CDR1 LGHNA and CDR2 YSLEER. This chain's CDR3 is CASSQGGRGSGNTIYF. The CDR3 bases are TGCGCCAGCAGCCAAGGAGGCAGGGGCTCTGGAAACACCATATATTTT.

This rearrangement joins TRBV6-6 to TRBJ2-7, with D uncertain. The V end was cut by 6 bases, the J end by 2 bases, with 8 bases between. This CDR3 comprises 12 residues. Germline CDR1 is MNHNY and CDR2 is SVGAGI (reference sequence). The CDR3 sequence is CASRALTYEQYF. The CDR3 coding sequence is TGTGCCAGCAGGGCGCTCACCTACGAGCAGTACTTC.

The chain recombines TRBV5-6 with TRBJ2-1, with D perhaps matching TRBD2 (5 bases). V shed 4 bases and J shed 4 bases, with 15 bases lying between them. The CDR3 spans 15 residues. The germline V gene encodes CDR1 SGHDT and CDR2 YYEEEE. This CDR3 reads CASSPSSGVYNEQFF. As DNA, the CDR3 is TGTGCCAGCAGCCCTAGCTCAGGAGTTTACAATGAGCAGTTCTTC.